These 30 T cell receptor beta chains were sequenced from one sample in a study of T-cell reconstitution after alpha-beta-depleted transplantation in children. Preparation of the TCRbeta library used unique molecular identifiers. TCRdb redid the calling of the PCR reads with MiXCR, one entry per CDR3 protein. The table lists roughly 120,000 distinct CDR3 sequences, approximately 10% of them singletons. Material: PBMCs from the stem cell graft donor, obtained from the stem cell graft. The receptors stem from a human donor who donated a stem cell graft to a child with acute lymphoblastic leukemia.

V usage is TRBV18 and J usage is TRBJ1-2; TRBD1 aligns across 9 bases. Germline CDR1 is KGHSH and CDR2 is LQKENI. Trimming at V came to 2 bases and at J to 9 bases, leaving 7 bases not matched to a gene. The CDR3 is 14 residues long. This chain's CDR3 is CASSPEGTGRSYTF. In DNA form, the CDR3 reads TGTGCCAGCTCACCAGAAGGGACAGGGCGTAGCTACACCTTC.

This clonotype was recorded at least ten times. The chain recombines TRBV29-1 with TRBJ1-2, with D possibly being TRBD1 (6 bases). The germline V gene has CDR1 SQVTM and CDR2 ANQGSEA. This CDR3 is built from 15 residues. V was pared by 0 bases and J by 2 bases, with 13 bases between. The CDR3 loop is CSVEETGLGNYGYTF. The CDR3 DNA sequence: TGCAGCGTTGAAGAAACAGGGCTTGGAAACTATGGCTACACCTTC.

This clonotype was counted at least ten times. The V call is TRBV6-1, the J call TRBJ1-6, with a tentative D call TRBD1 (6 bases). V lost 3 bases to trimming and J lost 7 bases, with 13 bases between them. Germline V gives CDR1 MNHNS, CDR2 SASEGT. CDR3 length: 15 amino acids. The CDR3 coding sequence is TGTGCCAGCAGTGATTACAGGGTAGGGAATTCACCCCTCCACTTT. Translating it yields CASSDYRVGNSPLHF.

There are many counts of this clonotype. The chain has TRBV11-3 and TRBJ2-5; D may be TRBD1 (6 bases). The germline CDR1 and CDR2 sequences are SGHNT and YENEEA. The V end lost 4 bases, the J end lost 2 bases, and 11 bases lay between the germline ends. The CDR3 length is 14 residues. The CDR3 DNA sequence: TGTGCCAGCAGCTCAGGCGGACAGCAAGAGACCCAGTACTTC. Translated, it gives CASSSGGQQETQYF.

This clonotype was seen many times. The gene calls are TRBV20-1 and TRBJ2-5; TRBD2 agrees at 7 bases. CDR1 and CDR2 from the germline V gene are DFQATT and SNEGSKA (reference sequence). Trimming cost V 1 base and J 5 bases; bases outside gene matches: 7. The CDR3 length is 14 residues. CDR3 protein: CSARVGGSHETQYF. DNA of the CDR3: TGCAGTGCTAGAGTGGGAGGGAGTCACGAGACCCAGTACTTC.

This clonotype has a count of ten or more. CDR3 sequence reads: CASSSDAGYEQYF. The CDR3 DNA is TGTGCCAGCAGCTCCGATGCGGGATACGAGCAGTACTTC. The chain carries TRBV5-6 and TRBJ2-7, with a tentative D call TRBD2 (6 bases). The CDR3 sequence is 13 residues long. Germline V gene data show CDR1 as SGHDT and CDR2 as YYEEEE. With 3 bases removed from V and 4 bases from J, the gap between germline ends came to 11 bases.

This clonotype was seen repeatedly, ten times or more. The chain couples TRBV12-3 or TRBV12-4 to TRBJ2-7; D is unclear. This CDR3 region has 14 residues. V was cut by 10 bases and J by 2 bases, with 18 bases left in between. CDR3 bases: TGTGCCACCACCGTGGGTGAGACCACCTACGAGCAGTACTTC. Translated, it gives CATTVGETTYEQYF.

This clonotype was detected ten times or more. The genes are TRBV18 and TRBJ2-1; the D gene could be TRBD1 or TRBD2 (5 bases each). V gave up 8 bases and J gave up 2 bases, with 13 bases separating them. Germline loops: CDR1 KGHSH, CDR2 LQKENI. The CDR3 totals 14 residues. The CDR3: CASSPGTAYNEQFF. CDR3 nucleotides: TGTGCCAGCAGCCCGGGGACCGCCTACAATGAGCAGTTCTTC.

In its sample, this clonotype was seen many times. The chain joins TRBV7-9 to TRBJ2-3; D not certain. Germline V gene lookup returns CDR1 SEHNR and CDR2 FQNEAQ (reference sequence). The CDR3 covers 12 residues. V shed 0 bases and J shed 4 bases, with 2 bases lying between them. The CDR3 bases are TGTGCCAGCAGCTTAGCGCCAGATACGCAGTATTTT. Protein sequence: CASSLAPDTQYF. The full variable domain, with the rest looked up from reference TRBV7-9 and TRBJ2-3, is DTGVSQNPRHKITKRGQNVTFRCDPISEHNRLYWYRQTLGQGPEFLTYFQNEAQLEKSRLLSDRFSAERPKGSFSTLEIQRTEQGDSAMYLCASSLAPDTQYFGPGTRLTVL.

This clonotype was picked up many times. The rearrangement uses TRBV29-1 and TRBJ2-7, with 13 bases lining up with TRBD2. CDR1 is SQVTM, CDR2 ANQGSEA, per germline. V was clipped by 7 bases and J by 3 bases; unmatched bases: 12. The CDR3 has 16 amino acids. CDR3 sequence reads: CSATPLGLAGDYEQYF. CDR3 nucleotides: TGCAGCGCAACACCCCTAGGACTAGCGGGAGACTACGAGCAGTACTTC.

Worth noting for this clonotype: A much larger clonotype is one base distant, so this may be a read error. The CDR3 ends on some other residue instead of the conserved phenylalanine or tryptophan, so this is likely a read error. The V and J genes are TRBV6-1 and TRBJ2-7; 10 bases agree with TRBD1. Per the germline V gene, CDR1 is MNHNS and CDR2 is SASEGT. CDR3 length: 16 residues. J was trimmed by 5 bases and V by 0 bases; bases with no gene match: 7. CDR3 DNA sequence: TGTGCCAGCAGTGAAGCAGGATGGACAGGGGGGGACGAGCAGTACTTG. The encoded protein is CASSEAGWTGGDEQYL.

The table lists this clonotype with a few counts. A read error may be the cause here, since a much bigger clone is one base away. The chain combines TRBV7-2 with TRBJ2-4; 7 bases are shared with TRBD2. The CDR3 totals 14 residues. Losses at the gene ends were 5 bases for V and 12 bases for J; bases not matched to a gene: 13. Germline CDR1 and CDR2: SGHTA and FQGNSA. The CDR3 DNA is TGTGCCAGCAGCAGCCGGGGAGGGAATCACAGTCAGTACTTC. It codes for CASSSRGGNHSQYF.

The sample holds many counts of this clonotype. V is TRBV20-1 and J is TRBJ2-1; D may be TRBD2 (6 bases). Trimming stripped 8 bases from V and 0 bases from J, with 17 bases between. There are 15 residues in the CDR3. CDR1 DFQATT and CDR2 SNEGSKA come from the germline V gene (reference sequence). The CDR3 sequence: CSPPPGDASYNEQFF. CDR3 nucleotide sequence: TGCAGTCCACCTCCGGGGGATGCCTCCTACAATGAGCAGTTCTTC.

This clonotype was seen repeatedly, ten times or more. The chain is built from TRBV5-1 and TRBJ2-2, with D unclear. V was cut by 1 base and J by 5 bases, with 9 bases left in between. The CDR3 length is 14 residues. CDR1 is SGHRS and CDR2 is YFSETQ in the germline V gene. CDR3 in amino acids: CASSLLQKTGELFF. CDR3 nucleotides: TGCGCCAGCAGCTTGCTCCAGAAAACCGGGGAGCTGTTTTTT.

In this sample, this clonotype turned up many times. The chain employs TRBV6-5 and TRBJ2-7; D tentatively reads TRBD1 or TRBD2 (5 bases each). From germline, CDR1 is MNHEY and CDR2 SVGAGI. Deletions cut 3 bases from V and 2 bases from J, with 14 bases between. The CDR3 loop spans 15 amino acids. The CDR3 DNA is TGTGCCAGCAGTTATAATACCGGGACGGCCTACGAGCAGTACTTC. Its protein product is CASSYNTGTAYEQYF.

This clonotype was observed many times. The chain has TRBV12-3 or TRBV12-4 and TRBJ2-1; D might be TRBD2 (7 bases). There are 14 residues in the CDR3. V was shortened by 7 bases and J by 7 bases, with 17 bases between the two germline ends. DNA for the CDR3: TGTGCCAGCACTCGGGGGGCTGTGGCAAATGAGCAGTTCTTC. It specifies CASTRGAVANEQFF.

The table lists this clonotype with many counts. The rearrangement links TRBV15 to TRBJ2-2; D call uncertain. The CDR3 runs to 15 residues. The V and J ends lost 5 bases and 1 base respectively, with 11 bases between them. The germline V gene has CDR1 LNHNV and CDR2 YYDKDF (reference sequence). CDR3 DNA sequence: TGTGCCACCAGCGTGACGAATATGAACACCGGGGAGCTGTTTTTT. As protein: CATSVTNMNTGELFF.

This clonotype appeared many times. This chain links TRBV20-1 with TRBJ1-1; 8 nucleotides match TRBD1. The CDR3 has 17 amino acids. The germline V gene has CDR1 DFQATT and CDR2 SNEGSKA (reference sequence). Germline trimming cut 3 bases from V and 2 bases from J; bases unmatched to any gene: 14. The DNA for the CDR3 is TGCAGTGCTAGCAGCAACCCAACAGGGGGAACTAACACTGAAGCTTTCTTT. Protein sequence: CSASSNPTGGTNTEAFF.

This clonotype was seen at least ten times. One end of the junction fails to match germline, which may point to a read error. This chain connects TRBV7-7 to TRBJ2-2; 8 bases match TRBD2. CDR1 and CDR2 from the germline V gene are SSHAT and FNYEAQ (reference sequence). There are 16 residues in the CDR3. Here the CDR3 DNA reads TGTGCTAGCAGCGGGGGTCCGGTAGGGGCCACCGGGGAGCTGTTTTTT. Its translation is CASSGGPVGATGELFF.

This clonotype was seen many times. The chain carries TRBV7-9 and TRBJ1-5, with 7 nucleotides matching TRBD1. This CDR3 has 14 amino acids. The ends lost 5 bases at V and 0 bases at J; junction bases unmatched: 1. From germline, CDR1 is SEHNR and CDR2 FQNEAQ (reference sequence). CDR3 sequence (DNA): TGTGCCAGCAGCCGGGACAGTAGCAATCAGCCCCAGCATTTT. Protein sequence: CASSRDSSNQPQHF.

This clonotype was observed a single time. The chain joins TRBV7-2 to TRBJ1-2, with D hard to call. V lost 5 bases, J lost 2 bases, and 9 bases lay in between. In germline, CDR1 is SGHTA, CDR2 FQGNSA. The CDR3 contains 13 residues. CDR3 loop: CASSLTDNYGYTF. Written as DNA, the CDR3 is TGTGCCAGCAGCCTAACGGACAACTATGGCTACACCTTC.

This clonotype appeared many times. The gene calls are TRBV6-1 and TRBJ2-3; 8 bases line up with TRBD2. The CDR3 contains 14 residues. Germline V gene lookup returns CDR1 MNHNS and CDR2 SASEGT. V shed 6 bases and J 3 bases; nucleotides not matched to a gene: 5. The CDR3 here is CASSKAGVTDTQYF. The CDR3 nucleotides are TGTGCCAGCAGCAAAGCGGGAGTAACAGATACGCAGTATTTT.

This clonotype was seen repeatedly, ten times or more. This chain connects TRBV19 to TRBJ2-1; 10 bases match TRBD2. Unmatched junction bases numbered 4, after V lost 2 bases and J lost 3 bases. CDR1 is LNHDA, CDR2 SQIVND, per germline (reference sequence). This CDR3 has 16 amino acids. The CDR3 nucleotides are TGTGCCAGTAGTATATCAAGCGGGAGGGGCTACAATGAGCAGTTCTTC. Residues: CASSISSGRGYNEQFF.

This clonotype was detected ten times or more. This chain's CDR3 is CASSEAGTDTYEQYF. The CDR3 nucleotides are TGTGCCAGCAGCGAAGCCGGGACGGACACCTACGAGCAGTACTTC. V gene TRBV9 combines with J gene TRBJ2-7; D tentatively fits TRBD1 or TRBD2 (5 bases each). Trimming shortened V by 3 bases and J by 2 bases, and 15 bases separated the two germline ends. CDR3 length: 15 residues. CDR1 and CDR2 (germline): SGDLS, YYNGEE.

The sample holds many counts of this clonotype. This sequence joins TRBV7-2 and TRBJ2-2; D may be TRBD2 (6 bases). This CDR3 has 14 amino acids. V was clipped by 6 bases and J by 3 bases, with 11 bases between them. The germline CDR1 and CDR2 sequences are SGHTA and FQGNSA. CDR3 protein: CASSPGGYTGELFF. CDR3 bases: TGTGCCAGCAGTCCCGGGGGTTACACCGGGGAGCTGTTTTTT.

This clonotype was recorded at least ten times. The CDR3 here is CASSLRTADNSPLHF. CDR3 nucleotides: TGTGCCAGCAGCCTAAGGACGGCGGATAATTCACCCCTCCACTTT. J is TRBJ1-6 and V is TRBV4-2; D is ambiguous. Germline values: CDR1 LGHNA, CDR2 YNFKEQ. The CDR3 is made up of 15 amino acids. The V end lost 4 bases, the J end lost 5 bases, and 12 bases lay between the germline ends.

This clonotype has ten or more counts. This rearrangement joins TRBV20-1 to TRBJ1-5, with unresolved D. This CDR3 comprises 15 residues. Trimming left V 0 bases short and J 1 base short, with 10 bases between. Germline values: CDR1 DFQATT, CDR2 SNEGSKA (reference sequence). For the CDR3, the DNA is TGCAGTGCTAGAGACCTAAGACGGAGCAATCAGCCCCAGCATTTT. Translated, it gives CSARDLRRSNQPQHF.

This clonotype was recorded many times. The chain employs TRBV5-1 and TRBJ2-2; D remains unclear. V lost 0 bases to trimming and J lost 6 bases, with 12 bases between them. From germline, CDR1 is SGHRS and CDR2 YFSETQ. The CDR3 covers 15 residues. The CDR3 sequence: CASSLEARRAGELFF. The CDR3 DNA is TGCGCCAGCAGCTTGGAGGCCCGCCGGGCCGGGGAGCTGTTTTTT.

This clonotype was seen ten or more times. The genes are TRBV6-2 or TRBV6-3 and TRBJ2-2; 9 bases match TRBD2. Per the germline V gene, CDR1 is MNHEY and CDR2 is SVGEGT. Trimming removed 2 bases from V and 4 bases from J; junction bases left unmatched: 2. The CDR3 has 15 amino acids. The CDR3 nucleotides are TGTGCCAGCAGTTACGGCGGGAGGGTCACCGGGGAGCTGTTTTTT. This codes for CASSYGGRVTGELFF.

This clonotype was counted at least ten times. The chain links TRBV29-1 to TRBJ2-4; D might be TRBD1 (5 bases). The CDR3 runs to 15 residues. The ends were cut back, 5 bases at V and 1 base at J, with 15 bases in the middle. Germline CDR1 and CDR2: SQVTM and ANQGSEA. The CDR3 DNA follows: TGCAGCGTTTGGGTGTCAGGGAAGGCCAAAAACATTCAGTACTTC. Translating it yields CSVWVSGKAKNIQYF.